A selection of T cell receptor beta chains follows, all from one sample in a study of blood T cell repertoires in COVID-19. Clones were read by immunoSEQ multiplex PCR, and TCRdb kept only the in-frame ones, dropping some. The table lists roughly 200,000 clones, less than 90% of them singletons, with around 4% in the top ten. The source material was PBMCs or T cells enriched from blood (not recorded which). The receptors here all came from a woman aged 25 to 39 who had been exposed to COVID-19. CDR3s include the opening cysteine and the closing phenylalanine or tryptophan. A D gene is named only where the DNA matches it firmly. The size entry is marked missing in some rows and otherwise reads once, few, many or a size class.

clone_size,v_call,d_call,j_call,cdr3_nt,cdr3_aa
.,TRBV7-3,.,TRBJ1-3,TGTGCCAGCAGCTTAAAACGGCCAGGGATATTTGGAAACACCATATATTTT,CASSLKRPGIFGNTIYF
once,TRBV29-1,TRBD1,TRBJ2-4,TGCAGCGTCGGGGACAGGTTGAAAAACATTCAGTACTTC,CSVGDRLKNIQYF
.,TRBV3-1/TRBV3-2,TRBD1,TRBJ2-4,TGTGCCAGCAGCCGAATGAACAGGGGTCTAGCCAAAAACATTCAGTACTTC,CASSRMNRGLAKNIQYF
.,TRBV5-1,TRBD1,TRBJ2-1,TGCGCCAGCAGCATCACAGGGGCGAGTGAGCAGTTCTTC,CASSITGASEQFF
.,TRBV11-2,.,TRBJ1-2,TGTGCCAGCACCCAGGTCAGGGACTATGGCTACACCTTC,CASTQVRDYGYTF
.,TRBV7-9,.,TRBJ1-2,TGTGCCAGCAGCTTACGTAGCCCCTATGGCTACACCTTC,CASSLRSPYGYTF
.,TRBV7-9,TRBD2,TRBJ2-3,TGTGCCAGCAGCCCACGGGCTAGCGGGGGTGAGTCCCACACAGATACGCAGTATTTT,CASSPRASGGESHTDTQYF
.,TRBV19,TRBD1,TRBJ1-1,TGTGCCAGTAGTATAAATATGAACAGGGGCAACACTGAAGCTTTCTTT,CASSINMNRGNTEAFF
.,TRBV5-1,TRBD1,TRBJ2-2,TGCGCCAGCAGCTTGAATTTAGCAGGGGGCACCGGGGAGCTGTTTTTT,CASSLNLAGGTGELFF
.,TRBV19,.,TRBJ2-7,TGTGCCAGTAGCCCAGCAGTGGGCCCCTACGAGCAGTACTTC,CASSPAVGPYEQYF
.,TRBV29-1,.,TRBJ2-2,TGCAGCGTTGAAGATGCGGAATTCAACACCGGGGAGCTGTTTTTT,CSVEDAEFNTGELFF
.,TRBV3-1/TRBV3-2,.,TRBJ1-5,TGTGCCAGCAGCCAAAGAACAGGCAATCAGCCCCAGCATTTT,CASSQRTGNQPQHF
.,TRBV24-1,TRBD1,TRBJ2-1,TGTGCCACCAGTGATTTTGAAGGGACAGGGGCCAATGAGCAGTTCTTC,CATSDFEGTGANEQFF
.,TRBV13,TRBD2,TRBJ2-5,TGTGCCAGCAGCCCCGGTTCAGGGCTAGCGGGGGGGCACCAAGAGACCCAGTACTTC,CASSPGSGLAGGHQETQYF
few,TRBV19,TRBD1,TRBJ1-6,TGTGCCAGTAGTATCGGACAGGCGAGTAATTCACCCCTCCACTTT,CASSIGQASNSPLHF
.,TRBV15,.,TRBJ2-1,TGTGCCACCAGCAGCCGCAGGGTAGGAAATGAGCAGTTCTTC,CATSSRRVGNEQFF
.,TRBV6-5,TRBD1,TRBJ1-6,TGTGCCAGCAGTTCCTACAGGGGTAGTGATAATTCACCCCTCCACTTT,CASSSYRGSDNSPLHF
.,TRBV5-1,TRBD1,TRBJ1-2,TGCGCCAGCAGCTTAAACAGGGGCGCTAACTATGGCTACACCTTC,CASSLNRGANYGYTF
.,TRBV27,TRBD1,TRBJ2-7,TGTGCCAGCAGCAGTCAAACAGGGGTCGTCTACGAGCAGTACTTC,CASSSQTGVVYEQYF
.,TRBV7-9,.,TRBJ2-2,TGTGCCAGCAGCTTCCCGAGGTCAGGGTGGAACACCGGGGAGCTGTTTTTT,CASSFPRSGWNTGELFF
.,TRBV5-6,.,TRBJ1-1,TGTGCCAGCAGCTTGACAGCTGAAGCTTTCTTT,CASSLTAEAFF
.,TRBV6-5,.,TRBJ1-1,TGTGCCAGCAGTTACACCCTGACAGTAAGCACTGAAGCTTTCTTT,CASSYTLTVSTEAFF
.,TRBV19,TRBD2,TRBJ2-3,TGTGCCAGTAGTAAGATAAGCGGGGGGGCGGTCACAGATACGCAGTATTTT,CASSKISGGAVTDTQYF
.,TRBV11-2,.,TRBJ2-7,TGTGCCAGCAGCTTATCGGGACATGGCGCCGAGCAGTACTTC,CASSLSGHGAEQYF
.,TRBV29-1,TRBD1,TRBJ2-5,TGCAGCGTTGTAAGAAGATGGGAGACAGGGGCAAAAGAGACCCAGTACTTC,CSVVRRWETGAKETQYF
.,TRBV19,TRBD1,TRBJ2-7,TGTGCCAGTAGTTTGGACGGGACAGCCAGGAGCGAGCAGTACTTC,CASSLDGTARSEQYF
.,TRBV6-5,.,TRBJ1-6,TGTGCCAGCAGTTACGGGCAAATCGGTTCACCCCTCCACTTT,CASSYGQIGSPLHF
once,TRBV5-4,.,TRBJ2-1,TGTGCCAGCAGCTTGGCGGGGTTTCAGGAGCAGTTCTTC,CASSLAGFQEQFF
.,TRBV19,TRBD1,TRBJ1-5,TGTGCCAGTAGTATAGTGTCACAGGGGAGAAATCAGCCCCAGCATTTT,CASSIVSQGRNQPQHF
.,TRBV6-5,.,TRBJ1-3,TGTGCCAGCGGGCGGGACCGCTCTGGAAACACCATATATTTT,CASGRDRSGNTIYF
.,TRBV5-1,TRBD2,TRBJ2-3,TGCGCCAGCCTCCGAGGACTAGCGGGGGAAGGAACAGATACGCAGTATTTT,CASLRGLAGEGTDTQYF
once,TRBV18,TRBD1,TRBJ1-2,TGTGCCAGCTCACCCCTGTCAGCCCGGGACAGGGTTGGCTTTCGGGGCTACACCTTC,CASSPLSARDRVGFRGYTF
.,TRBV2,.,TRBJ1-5,TGTGCCAGCGATTGGGGGGGCGCGGGCAATCAGCCCCAGCATTTT,CASDWGGAGNQPQHF
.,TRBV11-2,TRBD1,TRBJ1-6,TGTGCCAGCAGCTTGGACAGGCGCTCCTATAATTCACCCCTCCACTTT,CASSLDRRSYNSPLHF
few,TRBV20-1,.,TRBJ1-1,TGCAGTGCTAGTAAGGGAGGAAACACTGAAGCTTTCTTT,CSASKGGNTEAFF
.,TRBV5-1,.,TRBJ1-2,TGCGCCAGCAGCTTGGAGGGGCAGGGTAACTATGGCTACACCTTC,CASSLEGQGNYGYTF
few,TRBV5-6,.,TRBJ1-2,TGTGCCAGCAGCTTCCGATATATTGCACAGAAAGACTATGGCTACACCTTC,CASSFRYIAQKDYGYTF
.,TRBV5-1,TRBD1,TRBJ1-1,TGCGCCAGCAACCCTTGGACCGGGACAGGGGGCACTGAAGCTTTCTTT,CASNPWTGTGGTEAFF
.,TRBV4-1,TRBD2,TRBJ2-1,TGCGCCAGCAGCCTTAGCGGGGGGCCCTACAATGAGCAGTTCTTC,CASSLSGGPYNEQFF
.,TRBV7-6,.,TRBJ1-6,TGTGCCAGCAGCTTAAGACAGAACTCCTATAATTCACCCCTCCACTTT,CASSLRQNSYNSPLHF
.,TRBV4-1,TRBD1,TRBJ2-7,TGCGCCAGCAGCCAGGGGGACAGACCCTACGAGCAGTACTTC,CASSQGDRPYEQYF
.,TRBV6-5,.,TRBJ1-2,TGTGCCAGTAAAATCGGGGGGCCGGTGGATGGCTACACCTTC,CASKIGGPVDGYTF
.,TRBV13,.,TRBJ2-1,TGTGCCAGCAGCCCGACAGGTGGCTACAATGAGCAGTTCTTC,CASSPTGGYNEQFF
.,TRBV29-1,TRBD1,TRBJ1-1,TGCACCACGAGACAGGGGGGGGATACTGAAGCTTTCTTT,CTTRQGGDTEAFF
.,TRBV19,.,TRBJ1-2,TGTGCCAGTAGTCCCATACAGGGTGGGGATGGCTACACCTTC,CASSPIQGGDGYTF
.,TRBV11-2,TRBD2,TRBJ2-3,TGTGCCAGCAGCTTTGGTTCTGCGGGGGTCACAGATACGCAGTATTTT,CASSFGSAGVTDTQYF
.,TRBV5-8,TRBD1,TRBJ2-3,TGTGCCAGCACTAGGGACAGGGGGACAGATACGCAGTATTTT,CASTRDRGTDTQYF
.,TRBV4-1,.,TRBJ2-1,TGCGCCAGCAGCCAAGTAGACATACTCTCCTACAATGAGCAGTTCTTC,CASSQVDILSYNEQFF
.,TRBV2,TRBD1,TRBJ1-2,TGTGCCAGCAGTGAGGGACAGGGGTTCTATGGCTACACCTTC,CASSEGQGFYGYTF
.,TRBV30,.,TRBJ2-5,TGTGCCTGGCGCCCGGGGGGCGCGGGGGAGACCCAGTACTTC,CAWRPGGAGETQYF
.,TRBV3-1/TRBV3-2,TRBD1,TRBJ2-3,TGTGCCAGCAGCCAACTTCCGCAGGGGGCCACAGATACGCAGTATTTT,CASSQLPQGATDTQYF
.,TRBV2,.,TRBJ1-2,TGTGCCAGCAAGGAGGCCGGGGGGGGTTATGGCTACACCTTC,CASKEAGGGYGYTF
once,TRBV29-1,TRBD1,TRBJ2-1,TGCAGCGTTACAGGGGAACTAAATGAGCAGTTCTTC,CSVTGELNEQFF
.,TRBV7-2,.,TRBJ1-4,TGTGCCAGCAGCTTAGGTCAGGTGGCAATGTTTGCTAATGAAAAACTGTTTTTT,CASSLGQVAMFANEKLFF